The clone carrying this TCR beta chain showed up just once. The sample comes from a study of blood T cell repertoires in COVID-19. The protocol was immunoSEQ multiplex PCR, while the TCRdb copy is restricted to in-frame clones and leaves out a portion. The table shows about 150,000 clones, with around 89% occurring only once. Per the germline V gene, CDR1 is SEHNR and CDR2 is FQNEAQ (reference sequence). The CDR3 is 16 amino acids. J lost 2 bases, V lost 1 base, and 7 bases had no gene match. The V gene is TRBV7-9, the J gene TRBJ1-1; 7 positions agree with TRBD1. What was sequenced was PBMCs or T cells enriched from blood (not recorded which). The clonotype originates from a woman in her twenties or thirties with acute COVID-19. CDR3 DNA sequence: TGTGCCAGCAGCTTAGGGGGGAACAGGGGAAACACTGAAGCTTTCTTT. Its translation is CASSLGGNRGNTEAFF.